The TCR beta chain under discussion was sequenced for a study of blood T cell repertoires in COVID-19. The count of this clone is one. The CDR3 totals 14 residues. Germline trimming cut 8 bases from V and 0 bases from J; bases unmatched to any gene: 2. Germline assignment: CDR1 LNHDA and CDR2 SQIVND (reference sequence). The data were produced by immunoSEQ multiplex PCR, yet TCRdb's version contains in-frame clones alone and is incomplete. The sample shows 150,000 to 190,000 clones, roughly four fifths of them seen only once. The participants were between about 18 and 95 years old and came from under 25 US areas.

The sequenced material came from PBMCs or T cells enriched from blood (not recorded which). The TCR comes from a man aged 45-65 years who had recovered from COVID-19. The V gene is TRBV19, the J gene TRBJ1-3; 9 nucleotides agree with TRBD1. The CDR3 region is CASADRGSGNTIYF. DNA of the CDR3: TGTGCCAGTGCGGACAGGGGCTCTGGAAACACCATATATTTT. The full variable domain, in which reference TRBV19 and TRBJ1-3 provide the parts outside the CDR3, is DGGITQSPKYLFRKEGQNVTLSCEQNLNHDAMYWYRQDPGQGLRLIYYSQIVNDFQKGDIAEGYSVSREKKESFPLTVTSAQKNPTAFYLCASADRGSGNTIYFGEGSWLTVV.